This T cell receptor beta chain was sequenced during a study of T cells in Graves' hyperthyroidism and ophthalmopathy. Study results and limitations: In the blood, most expanded thyroid clonotypes above 0.001 appeared as well.

Researchers amplified the TCR beta CDR3 regions from RNA transcripts. The study used the HTBI primer set for a first-round RT-PCR of the TCR CDR3. TCRdb itself ran the multiplex PCR reads through MiXCR, one entry per CDR3 protein. The sample yields under 350,000 distinct CDR3 sequences, around a sixth seen once. The germline V gene has CDR1 SGHVS and CDR2 FQNEAQ. The CDR3 extends over 16 amino acids. Trimming removed 1 base from V and 2 bases from J, with 14 bases in between. Recently diagnosed hyperthyroidism of less than 2 months' duration affected patients aged 18 to 65. Uncontrolled infections, other autoimmune diseases, pregnancy or lactation led to exclusion of patients. As concerns this clonotype: Its antigen is unidentified.

Sequencing was carried out using blood. The chain joins TRBV7-8 to TRBJ1-1, with TRBD1 as a possible D gene (6 bases). The sequence was collected from a woman in her forties or fifties with Graves' hyperthyroidism. Here the CDR3 DNA reads TGTGCCAGCAGCTTAGGTTTAAGGACAGTTAACACTGAAGCTTTCTTT. Its protein product is CASSLGLRTVNTEAFF.